This TCR beta chain was documented in a study of T-cell memory formation after mild COVID-19. The wider study: TCR clusters were mostly donor specific. Overall study results and limits: Clones that contracted clustered mainly in CM and EM if CD4+ and in EMRA if CD8+. Clones that got smaller from day 15 to 85 had even CD4/CD8, while clones growing later tipped toward CD4+.

The CDR3 extends over 13 amino acids. Germline CDR1 SSHAT, CDR2 FNYEAQ (reference sequence). Points on this clonotype: Its antigen is undetermined. The germline gene is not matched at one end of the junction; a read error may be the cause.

With constant-segment primers, 5'RACE yielded cDNA libraries of TCR alpha and TCR beta that carried sample barcodes and UMIs. TCRdb re-analysed the 5' RACE reads in MiXCR, keeping a single row per CDR3 protein. The sample carries 200,000 to 250,000 distinct CDR3 sequences, 9.5% to 10% recorded once. This clonotype was obtained from a man between 18 and 29 years old who had mild COVID-19 (a few samples of this study predate the infection). Cell type and time point are not known. The specimen sequenced was PBMCs or a T cell subset sorted from them (not recorded which). This chain uses TRBV7-7 with TRBJ2-5; D is possibly TRBD1 or TRBD2 (6 bases each). The CDR3 coding sequence is TGTGCTAGCAGCTTAACACCGAGGGGGGCCCAGTACTTC. Protein product: CASSLTPRGAQYF.